This T cell receptor (beta chain) originates from a study of shared clonotypes between healthy human individuals (dated by TCRdb to the early 2020s). About the study as a whole: Two women and three men aged 18 to 49 years were included in the cohort. Per donor, three plates each were used for CD4 naive and CD4 memory, two for CD8 naive, and one for CD8 memory. To estimate repertoire size and how much clonotypes are shared between individuals, the study performed deep sequencing of blood TCR repertoires from a few healthy adults. To increase sequencing depth and limit assay-specific biases, TCR repertoire library preparation and sequencing were carried out by different laboratories using diverse techniques. Leukapheresis yielded between about 0.9 and 8.9 billion PBMCs per donor. The full study reports these points: Sampling was restricted to blood, and TCR repertoires in tissues likely differ from the TCR repertoires found in blood. Because the study included only a small number of donors, the genetic and exposure-history diversity represented was limited. Even with the large sequencing depth, rarefaction of the sorted-subset datasets indicated that sequencing was incomplete. Across four donors, around 5% of naive CD4, roughly 3.5% of naive CD8, 2.3% of memory CD4, and roughly 0.41% of memory CD8 clonotypes were shared. Pairwise subsampling indicated that sequencing depth was expected to affect the degree of clonotype sharing among donors. Naive subsets generally had larger estimated clonotype richness than memory subsets did. Clonotypes shared by all four sorted-subset donors showed higher generation probabilities than non-shared clonotypes.

Reading from cysteine to phenylalanine, the CDR3 counts 15 amino acids. Only the CDR3 DNA is retained, 45 bases long and in frame from the first base. V is reduced by 0 bases and J by 4 bases, leaving a spacing of 12 bases between them. Per the germline V gene (reference sequence), LNHNV is the CDR1 and YYDKDF is the CDR2. Healthy HIV-negative adults with no recently reported acute infections or vaccinations were included as donors. All donors were Caucasian adults living in Nashville, Tennessee, USA. CD4+ T cells were enriched by magnetic negative selection, after which naive cells were positively selected on CD45RA and the negative fraction was taken as the memory subset. Blood was obtained by leukapheresis, after which PBMCs were separated by Ficoll-Histopaque density gradient centrifugation and cryopreserved in liquid nitrogen vapor phase. Purity and quantity of every magnetically sorted T cell population were checked by analytical flow cytometry. Genomic DNA was isolated from each sorted fraction and quantified by UV absorbance on a Nanodrop 2000c.

TCR CDR3 regions were amplified from genomic DNA by multiplex PCR using the deep immunoSEQ assay. Genomic DNA extracted from each cell subset was distributed evenly over all wells of several immunoSEQ 96-well plates, and each plate served as one replicate. For sorted subsets, about 210 ng of genomic DNA, equivalent to some 33,000 T cell genomes, went into each replicate PCR. The purified libraries were quantified using a Qubit 3.0 fluorometer, sized with a Bioanalyzer 2100, and then quantified again using the KAPA Library Quantification kit. Each immunoSEQ 96-well plate was sequenced on its own single-read 150-cycle Illumina NextSeq 550 flow cell. The original methods were these. The immunoSEQ output contained only junctional sequences without quality scores, so filtering could not match that applied to full-length reads. To assign V/J genes and CDR3, sequences were annotated against IMGT germline references using PyIR, a Python wrapper for IgBLAST v1.9. Any read was removed if the V/J assignment was weak (E-value above 1e-6), the CDR3 was missing, or the read contained stop codons, out-of-frame junctions, or ambiguous translated residues. A V3J clonotype was defined by an identical inferred V gene, J gene, and CDR3 amino acid sequence. To compute the percentage overlap between repertoires, the number of shared unique clonotypes was divided by the size of the smaller repertoire. Repertoire richness was assessed with RTK rarefaction, the Chao1 estimator, and Recon v2.1 estimates of unobserved clonotypes. Generation probabilities for all TCRbeta clonotypes obtained by the gDNA method from a few donors were computed using OLGA. TCRdb carries this immuneACCESS record with in-frame sequences only. Its versions omit some clonotypes, under half of them owing to an unresolved V gene in the studies checked, with the rest unexplained. V, J and clone size are those of that table, while D and trimming were read from the DNA. For this sample there are a few million clones; over 85% appear just once. The biggest ten clones account for approximately 0.4% of the sample.

As regards this clone: Its antigen target is currently unknown. The input lacks base qualities; no much larger clone sits a single base away.

The material sequenced was naive CD4+ T cells from PBMCs. The sample's cell subset or site label, decoded: CD45RA+ positively selected. The rearrangement joined TRBV15 to TRBJ2-5, with no reliable assignment of the D segment. This receptor was taken from a man younger than 30 in good health. Some clones in this sample may be carry-over from other donors' samples. The CDR3 amino acid sequence is: CATSRDLGEPETQYF. The base sequence is TGTGCCACCAGCAGAGATCTAGGAGAACCAGAGACCCAGTACTTC.